What follows are 26 T cell receptor beta chains derived from one specimen sequenced in a study of T cell repertoires in cytomegalovirus infection. Each CDR3 protein gets one entry after TCRdb re-called the reads with MiXCR. The table has a few hundred thousand distinct CDR3 sequences, roughly a sixth seen once. Sequencing used PBMCs. The receptors were gathered from a human donor in good health (CMV status not recorded). Some clones in this sample may be carry-over from other donors' samples.

J is TRBJ2-7 and V is TRBV7-6; 9 positions match TRBD2. Trimming removed 1 base from V and 3 bases from J; junction bases left unmatched: 4. The CDR3 is made up of 15 amino acids. Germline lookup yields CDR1 SGHVS and CDR2 FNYEAQ. CDR3 loop: CASSLGAGGIYEQYF. The CDR3 DNA reads TGTGCCAGCAGCTTAGGGGCGGGGGGGATCTACGAGCAGTACTTC.

This clonotype came up many times. V and J are TRBV4-3 and TRBJ1-2; the D is unclear. The ends were cut back, 0 bases at V and 2 bases at J, with 10 bases in the middle. The CDR3 sequence is 15 residues long. Germline CDR1 LGHNA, CDR2 YSLEER. For the CDR3, the DNA is TGCGCCAGCAGCCAAGATTGGGGAGACAACTATGGCTACACCTTC. This codes for CASSQDWGDNYGYTF.

This clonotype was found many times. The chain recombines TRBV7-9 with TRBJ1-2; D uncertain. Germline CDR1 and CDR2: SEHNR and FQNEAQ (reference sequence). This CDR3 comprises 12 residues. V lost 0 bases and J 7 bases, leaving 6 bases between the germline ends. The CDR3 DNA reads TGTGCCAGCAGCTTAGCGCCGGTTGGCTACACCTTC. This translates into CASSLAPVGYTF.

This clonotype showed up many times. The junction and the germline gene differ at one end; a read error may be behind it. The J gene is TRBJ2-1, the V gene TRBV7-7; TRBD2 matches at 8 bases. The CDR3 is made up of 14 amino acids. From germline, CDR1 is SSHAT and CDR2 FNYEAQ (reference sequence). CDR3 coding DNA: TGTGCTAGCAGCTCTCGGGAGGGGGGAAATGAGCAGTTCTTC. It is translated as CASSSREGGNEQFF.

In its sample, this clonotype was seen many times. The chain recombines TRBV7-2 with TRBJ2-7, with D hard to call. V was clipped by 5 bases and J by 2 bases, with 16 bases between them. The CDR3 is made up of 15 amino acids. CDR1 and CDR2 (germline): SGHTA, FQGNSA. The CDR3 here is CASSQTSNNPYEQYF. The CDR3 region has the DNA TGTGCCAGCAGCCAAACAAGCAACAACCCCTACGAGCAGTACTTC.

This clonotype has a handful of counts. This chain links TRBV5-4 with TRBJ2-1; the D call may be TRBD1 or TRBD2 (6 bases each). CDR1 and CDR2 (germline): SGHNT, YYREEE (reference sequence). CDR3 size: 13 residues. The V end lost 3 bases, the J end lost 7 bases, and 11 bases lay between the germline ends. The CDR3 nucleotides read TGTGCCAGCAGCTCGGGGGCGGGGAATGAGCAGTTCTTC. This codes for CASSSGAGNEQFF. Using reference TRBV5-4 and TRBJ2-1 for the parts outside the CDR3, the full variable domain is ETGVTQSPTHLIKTRGQQVTLRCSSQSGHNTVSWYQQALGQGPQFIFQYYREEENGRGNFPPRFSGLQFPNYSSELNVNALELDDSALYLCASSSGAGNEQFFGPGTRLTVL.

This clonotype turned up a few times. The genes are TRBV7-6 and TRBJ2-1; maybe TRBD2 (5 bases). CDR3 size: 13 residues. Germline V gives CDR1 SGHVS, CDR2 FNYEAQ. The ends were cut back, 3 bases at V and 10 bases at J, with 13 bases in the middle. Written as DNA, the CDR3 is TGTGCCAGCAGCTTGCTGGGAGACTCCGAGCAGTTCTTC. This codes for CASSLLGDSEQFF.

This clonotype was seen more than once but under ten times. The CDR3 spells CASSEVWRDAGELFF. The CDR3 coding sequence is TGTGCCAGCAGTGAAGTATGGAGGGATGCCGGGGAGCTGTTTTTT. The V and J genes are TRBV6-1 and TRBJ2-2; D possibly corresponds to TRBD2 (6 bases). In germline, CDR1 is MNHNS, CDR2 SASEGT. V lost 1 base and J 6 bases, leaving 12 bases between the germline ends. The length of the CDR3 is 15 residues.

V usage is TRBV11-2 and J usage is TRBJ2-2, with a weak D call TRBD1 (7 bases). CDR3 size: 15 residues. CDR1 SGHAT and CDR2 FQNNGV come from the germline V gene. V was pared by 5 bases and J by 6 bases, with 16 bases between. The CDR3 DNA follows: TGTGCCAGCAGCGGAGGGACAGCAGTCGCCGGGGAGCTGTTTTTT. It specifies CASSGGTAVAGELFF.

The chain carries TRBV2 and TRBJ2-3; 7 bases match TRBD2. CDR1 is SNHLY and CDR2 is FYNNEI in the germline V gene. V was clipped by 6 bases and J by 4 bases; unmatched bases: 7. There are 14 residues in the CDR3. DNA of the CDR3: TGTGCCAGCAGGCGGGGGTTCGTAGCAGATACGCAGTATTTT. Translated: CASRRGFVADTQYF. The whole variable domain, filled in from reference TRBV2 and TRBJ2-3, reads EPEVTQTPSHQVTQMGQEVILRCVPISNHLYFYWYRQILGQKVEFLVSFYNNEISEKSEIFDDQFSVERPDGSNFTLKIRSTKLEDSAMYFCASRRGFVADTQYFGPGTRLTVL.

This clonotype was seen only a few times. The rearrangement joins TRBV20-1 to TRBJ2-1; unclear D gene. CDR3 length equals 14 residues. CDR1 and CDR2 from the germline V gene are DFQATT and SNEGSKA (reference sequence). V was clipped by 1 base and J by 0 bases, with 7 bases between them. The CDR3, as DNA: TGCAGTGCTAGAGGGGTTCTCTCCTACAATGAGCAGTTCTTC. This sequence encodes CSARGVLSYNEQFF.

As concerns this clonotype: At one end, the junction sequence differs from germline, possibly due to a read error. The chain is built from TRBV4-1 and TRBJ1-6; D not certain. Germline V gene sequence: CDR1 MGHRA, CDR2 YSYEKL. The CDR3 sequence is 14 residues long. The CDR3: CASSQERDGTALHF. The CDR3 DNA is TGTGCCAGCAGCCAAGAGAGGGATGGCACAGCCCTCCACTTT.

As concerns this clonotype: A much bigger clone sits one base away, suggesting this may be a read error. The rearrangement uses TRBV7-2 and TRBJ1-1; TRBD1 matches at 11 bases. CDR1 and CDR2 from the germline V gene are SGHTA and FQGNSA. The CDR3 spans 14 residues. V was pared by 5 bases and J by 3 bases, with 2 bases of the junction left unmatched. In nucleotides, the CDR3 is TGTGCCAGCAGCCAGGGACAGGGGGACACTGAAGCTTTCTTT. Translation: CASSQGQGDTEAFF.

This clonotype was picked up a small number of times. The rearrangement links TRBV2 to TRBJ1-6; D gene uncertain. V shed 6 bases and J shed 9 bases, with 12 bases lying between them. Germline lookup yields CDR1 SNHLY and CDR2 FYNNEI. This CDR3 spans 13 amino acids. The CDR3 DNA sequence: TGTGCCAGCAGGGCCGTATATGTTTCACCCCTCCACTTT. This translates into CASRAVYVSPLHF.

This chain links TRBV6-2 or TRBV6-3 with TRBJ1-5; no reliable D call. Trimming stripped 0 bases from V and 4 bases from J, with 10 bases between. This CDR3 comprises 15 residues. CDR1 and CDR2 (germline): MNHEY, SVGEGT. CDR3 amino acids: CASSYSRARNQPQHF. In DNA, the CDR3 is TGTGCCAGCAGTTACTCAAGGGCCCGAAATCAGCCCCAGCATTTT.

This clonotype was detected a few times. V and J are TRBV14 and TRBJ2-2; 8 positions match TRBD1. Germline V CDR1 and CDR2: SGHDN, FVKESK. The CDR3 is made up of 15 amino acids. With V trimmed by 2 bases and J by 4 bases, 3 bases remained unmatched. The CDR3 region has the DNA TGTGCCAGCAGCCAACAGGGGGCGGTCACCGGGGAGCTGTTTTTT. Protein product: CASSQQGAVTGELFF.

This clonotype was observed a handful of times. V is TRBV28 and J is TRBJ1-5, with 9 bases matching TRBD1. The CDR3 spans 15 residues. From germline, CDR1 is MDHEN and CDR2 SYDVKM. V lost 4 bases to trimming and J lost 7 bases; unmatched junction nucleotides: 8. CDR3 amino acids: CASSSPGQGRQPQHF. The CDR3 DNA sequence: TGTGCCAGCAGTTCCCCGGGACAGGGCCGGCAGCCCCAGCATTTT.

The chain recombines TRBV28 with TRBJ2-7, with a possible D match to TRBD1 (6 bases). The germline V gene encodes CDR1 MDHEN and CDR2 SYDVKM. The CDR3 runs to 13 residues. Trimming removed 5 bases at V and 1 base at J, with 9 bases between. This chain's CDR3 is CASSAGQSYEQYF. For the CDR3, the DNA is TGTGCCAGCAGTGCCGGACAGTCCTACGAGCAGTACTTC.

The chain employs TRBV3-1 and TRBJ2-1; possible D gene TRBD2, 6 bases. The CDR3 covers 16 residues. V was trimmed by 3 bases and J by 0 bases, leaving 12 bases between them. The germline gives CDR1 LGHDT, CDR2 YNNKEL (reference sequence). The CDR3 nucleotides are TGTGCCAGCAGCCACTTCGGGAGCGGCTCCTACAATGAGCAGTTCTTC. It encodes CASSHFGSGSYNEQFF.

The chain employs TRBV10-3 and TRBJ2-7; 7 bases map to TRBD2. There are 15 residues in the CDR3. Trimming removed 4 bases from V and 6 bases from J; junction bases left unmatched: 12. Germline CDR1 ENHRY, CDR2 SYGVKD. The CDR3 nucleotides read TGTGCCATCAGTGGGTATGAAGCGGGGTTAAGCGAGCAGTACTTC. It codes for CAISGYEAGLSEQYF.

This clonotype was recorded at least ten times. The chain links TRBV12-3 or TRBV12-4 to TRBJ1-5; D is perhaps TRBD1 (5 bases). V was shortened by 5 bases and J by 4 bases, with 15 bases between the two germline ends. CDR3 size: 15 residues. This chain's CDR3 is CASSRDALGNQPQHF. DNA of the CDR3: TGTGCCAGCAGTCGGGACGCTCTCGGGAATCAGCCCCAGCATTTT.

There are a few counts of this clonotype. The chain recombines TRBV20-1 with TRBJ1-1; a possible D gene is TRBD1 (6 bases). This CDR3 has 16 residues. CDR1 and CDR2 from the germline V gene are DFQATT and SNEGSKA (reference sequence). Between the trimmed V and J ends, which lost 3 bases and 0 bases, there was a span of 17 bases. CDR3 sequence reads: CSARDTRGGMNTEAFF. The CDR3 DNA reads as TGCAGTGCTAGGGACACCAGGGGTGGGATGAACACTGAAGCTTTCTTT.

This clonotype was seen only a few times. This chain connects TRBV24-1 to TRBJ2-7; D might be TRBD1 or TRBD2, each matching 6 bases. Germline CDR1 KGHDR, CDR2 SFDVKD. The V end lost 3 bases, the J end lost 2 bases, and 13 bases lay between the germline ends. This CDR3 region has 15 residues. The CDR3 DNA reads as TGTGCCACCAGTGATGGGACGGGGGCGGCCTACGAGCAGTACTTC. It translates to CATSDGTGAAYEQYF.

This clonotype was detected many times. The chain links TRBV4-2 to TRBJ1-2; 8 positions agree with TRBD1. The ends lost 0 bases at V and 8 bases at J; junction bases unmatched: 11. The CDR3 covers 16 residues. Germline V lookup: CDR1 LGHNA, CDR2 YNFKEQ. CDR3 loop: CASSQDRRGQGSGYTF. CDR3 sequence (DNA): TGTGCCAGCAGCCAAGATCGTCGTGGACAGGGTAGCGGCTACACCTTC.

This clonotype was seen many times. The chain links TRBV7-2 to TRBJ1-1, with D perhaps TRBD1 (6 bases). V gave up 4 bases and J gave up 4 bases, with 13 bases separating them. The CDR3 contains 14 residues. CDR1 is SGHTA, CDR2 FQGNSA, per germline. The CDR3 here is CASSYREVSTEAFF. The CDR3 DNA follows: TGTGCCAGCAGCTACAGGGAAGTTAGCACTGAAGCTTTCTTT.

The chain joins TRBV6-5 to TRBJ2-7; 8 nucleotides match TRBD2. The germline gives CDR1 MNHEY, CDR2 SVGAGI. The junction had 7 bases not matched to a gene; V was cut back by 6 bases and J by 3 bases. The CDR3 sequence is 14 residues long. The CDR3 protein is CASSQAGTSYEQYF. In DNA, the CDR3 is TGTGCCAGCAGCCAAGCCGGGACTAGCTACGAGCAGTACTTC.